Presented here are 12 T cell receptor beta chains from one specimen sequenced in a study of cytomegalovirus exposure and HLA in healthy donors. Primers included in the PCR were 60 Vbeta and 13 Jbeta primers. Data came from immunoSEQ multiplex PCR; TCRdb stores just in-frame clones and leaves some out. The sample yields more than 85,000 clones, 9.4% seen once. Sample: PBMCs. These receptors were collected from a man between 50 and 59 years old in good health and CMV-seropositive.

The table lists this clone with a few counts. CDR3 in amino acids: CASSQSPLGQDKGGYTF. DNA for the CDR3: TGTGCCAGCAGCCAATCGCCATTGGGACAGGACAAGGGGGGCTACACCTTC. The rearrangement links TRBV16 to TRBJ1-2; 8 positions match TRBD1. The CDR3 covers 17 residues. The germline V gene has CDR1 KGHSY and CDR2 FQNENV. The junction had 14 bases not matched to a gene; V was cut back by 0 bases and J by 8 bases.

On this clone itself: No conserved phenylalanine or tryptophan ends this CDR3, so it is likely a read error. V gene TRBV30 combines with J gene TRBJ2-3, with 9 bases lining up with TRBD2. This CDR3 is built from 13 residues. Per germline, CDR1 GTSNPN and CDR2 SVGIG (reference sequence). In DNA, the CDR3 is TGTGGGGTCTGGAAAGCGGGAGGAGATACGCAGTATGTT. Translated, it gives CGVWKAGGDTQYV.

This clone showed up just a few times. V usage is TRBV20-1 and J usage is TRBJ1-1; D is unresolved. The CDR3 sequence is 10 residues long. Trimming removed 8 bases at V and 2 bases at J, with 6 bases between. In germline, CDR1 is DFQATT, CDR2 SNEGSKA (reference sequence). CDR3 residues: CSTTNTEAFF. Here the CDR3 DNA reads TGCAGTACGACAAACACTGAAGCTTTCTTT.

J is TRBJ1-1 and V is TRBV9, with 8 bases matching TRBD1. The germline V gene encodes CDR1 SGDLS and CDR2 YYNGEE. The CDR3 contains 20 residues. The ends lost 0 bases at V and 3 bases at J; junction bases unmatched: 19. DNA of the CDR3: TGTGCCAGCAGCGTAGGGCCCGGGGGACAGGCTCCCCGGGGGGACACTGAAGCTTTCTTT. Encoded protein: CASSVGPGGQAPRGDTEAFF.

This clone has a handful of counts. The chain employs TRBV7-2 and TRBJ2-1; TRBD2 matches 7 bases. This CDR3 contains 15 residues. In germline, CDR1 is SGHTA, CDR2 FQGNSA. V shed 6 bases, J shed 9 bases, and the junction held 14 bases outside the gene matches. The CDR3 coding sequence is TGTGCCAGCAGGGGGGAGGGCCTGAACCACGGTGAGCAGTTCTTC. This sequence encodes CASRGEGLNHGEQFF.

The V gene is TRBV5-1, the J gene TRBJ2-3; 8 nucleotides align to TRBD2. The CDR3 is 16 amino acids. Unmatched junction bases numbered 9, after V lost 4 bases and J lost 2 bases. The germline V gene encodes CDR1 SGHRS and CDR2 YFSETQ. This chain's CDR3 is CASSLRGGGYTDTQYF. As DNA, the CDR3 is TGCGCCAGCAGCCTGAGGGGCGGGGGGTACACAGATACGCAGTATTTT.

This clone was observed a handful of times. V is TRBV7-2 and J is TRBJ2-7, with D possibly TRBD1 on 6 matching bases. From germline, CDR1 is SGHTA and CDR2 FQGNSA. The CDR3 totals 14 residues. Deletions cut 1 base from V and 4 bases from J, with 11 bases between. The CDR3 sequence: CASSLVAGEYEQYF. The DNA of the CDR3 is TGTGCCAGCAGCTTAGTAGCAGGGGAATACGAGCAGTACTTC.

The chain links TRBV11-3 to TRBJ2-3; tentative D call: TRBD2 (6 bases). This CDR3 is built from 12 residues. Germline V gene data show CDR1 as SGHNT and CDR2 as YENEEA. V was trimmed by 5 bases and J by 5 bases, leaving 8 bases between them. CDR3 region: CASSPGGDTQYF. The CDR3 nucleotides read TGTGCCAGCAGCCCCGGGGGAGATACGCAGTATTTT.

There are a few counts of this clone. J is TRBJ1-5 and V is TRBV18, with D uncertain. V was clipped by 0 bases and J by 0 bases, with 9 bases between them. The CDR3 runs to 16 residues. The germline V gene has CDR1 KGHSH and CDR2 LQKENI. CDR3 amino acids: CASSPPNENSNQPQHF. The CDR3 DNA sequence: TGTGCCAGCTCACCACCGAACGAGAATAGCAATCAGCCCCAGCATTTT.

V usage is TRBV28 and J usage is TRBJ1-4; 8 nucleotides line up with TRBD1. The germline gives CDR1 MDHEN, CDR2 SYDVKM. There are 14 residues in the CDR3. V lost 6 bases to trimming and J lost 6 bases; unmatched junction nucleotides: 6. The CDR3 bases are TGTGCCAGCAGAACAGGGGGGGCTCATGAAAAACTGTTTTTT. It is translated as CASRTGGAHEKLFF. Full variable domain (remainder filled in from reference TRBV28 and TRBJ1-4): DVKVTQSSRYLVKRTGEKVFLECVQDMDHENMFWYRQDPGLGLRLIYFSYDVKMKEKGDIPEGYSVSREKKERFSLILESASTNQTSMYLCASRTGGAHEKLFFGSGTQLSVL.

This clone was found a few times. CDR3 in DNA: TGTGCCAGCAGCTTAGAGACTACCTACGAGCAGTACTTC. Residues: CASSLETTYEQYF. V is TRBV11-2 and J is TRBJ2-7; the D gene is possibly TRBD2 (5 bases). There are 13 residues in the CDR3. Germline V gene data show CDR1 as SGHAT and CDR2 as FQNNGV. V was clipped by 0 bases and J by 2 bases, with 5 bases between them.

The V and J genes are TRBV27 and TRBJ2-5; TRBD2 agrees at 10 bases. V was pared by 4 bases and J by 7 bases, with 15 bases of the junction left unmatched. The CDR3 runs 17 residues. CDR1 is MNHEY, CDR2 SMNVEV, per germline (reference sequence). The CDR3 sequence: CASSSSMGLAGARTQYF. The CDR3 DNA reads as TGTGCCAGCAGTTCCTCAATGGGGCTAGCGGGGGCACGGACCCAGTACTTC.